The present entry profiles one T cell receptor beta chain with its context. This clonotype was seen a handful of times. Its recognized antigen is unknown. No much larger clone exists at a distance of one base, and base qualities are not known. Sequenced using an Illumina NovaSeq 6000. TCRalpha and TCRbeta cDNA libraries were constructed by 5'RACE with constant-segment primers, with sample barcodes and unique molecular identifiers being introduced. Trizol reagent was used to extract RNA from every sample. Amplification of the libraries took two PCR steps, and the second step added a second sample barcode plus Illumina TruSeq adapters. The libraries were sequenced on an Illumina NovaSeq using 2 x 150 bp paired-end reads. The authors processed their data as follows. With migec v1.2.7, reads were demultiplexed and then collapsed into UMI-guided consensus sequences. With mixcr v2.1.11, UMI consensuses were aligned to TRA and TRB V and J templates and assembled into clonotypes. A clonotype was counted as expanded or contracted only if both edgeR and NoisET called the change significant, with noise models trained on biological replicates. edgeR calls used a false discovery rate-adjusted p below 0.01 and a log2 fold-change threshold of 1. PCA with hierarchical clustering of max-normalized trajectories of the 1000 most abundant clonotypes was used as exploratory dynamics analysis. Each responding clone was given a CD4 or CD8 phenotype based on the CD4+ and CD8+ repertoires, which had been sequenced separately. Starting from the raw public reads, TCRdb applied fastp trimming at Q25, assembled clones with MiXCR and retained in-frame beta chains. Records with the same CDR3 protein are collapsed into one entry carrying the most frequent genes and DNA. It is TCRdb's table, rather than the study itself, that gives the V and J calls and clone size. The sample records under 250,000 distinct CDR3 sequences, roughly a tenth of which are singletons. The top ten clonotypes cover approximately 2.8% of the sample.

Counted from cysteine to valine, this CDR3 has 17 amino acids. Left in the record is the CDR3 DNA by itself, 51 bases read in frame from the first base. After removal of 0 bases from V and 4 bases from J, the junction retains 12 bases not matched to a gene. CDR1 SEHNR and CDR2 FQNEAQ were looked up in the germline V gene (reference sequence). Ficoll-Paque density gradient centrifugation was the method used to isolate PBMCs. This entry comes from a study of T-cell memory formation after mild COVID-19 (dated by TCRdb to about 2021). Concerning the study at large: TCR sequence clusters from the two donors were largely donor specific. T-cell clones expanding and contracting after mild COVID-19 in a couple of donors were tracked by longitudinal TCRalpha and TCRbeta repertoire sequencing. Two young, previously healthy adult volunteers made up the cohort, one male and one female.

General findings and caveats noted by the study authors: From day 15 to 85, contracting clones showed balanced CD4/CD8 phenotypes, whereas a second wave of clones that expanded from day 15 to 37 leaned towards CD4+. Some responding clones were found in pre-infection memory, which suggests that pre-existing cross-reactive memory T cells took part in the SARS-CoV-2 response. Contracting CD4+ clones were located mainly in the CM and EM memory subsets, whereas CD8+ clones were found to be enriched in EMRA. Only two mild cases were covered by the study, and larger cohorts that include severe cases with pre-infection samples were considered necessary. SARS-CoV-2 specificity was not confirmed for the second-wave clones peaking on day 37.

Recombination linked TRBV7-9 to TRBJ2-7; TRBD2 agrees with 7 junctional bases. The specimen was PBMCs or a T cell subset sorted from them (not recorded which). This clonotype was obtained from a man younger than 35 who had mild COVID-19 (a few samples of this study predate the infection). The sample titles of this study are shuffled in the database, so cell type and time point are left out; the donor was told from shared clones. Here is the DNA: TGTGCCAGCAGCTTAGCGTTAGGACTAGGTCCCGAATACGAGCAGTACGTC. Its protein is CASSLALGLGPEYEQYV.